This T cell receptor beta chain was documented in a study of blood T cell repertoires in COVID-19. Background on the study: The origin of the acute and convalescent COVID-19 samples was the United States, Italy and Spain. T cells, B-cell-depleted T cells, or PBMCs provided the cDNA or gDNA that served as material.

The V segment lost 2 bases and the J segment 0 bases; nucleotides outside the gene matches: 7. This CDR3 spans 17 amino acids. The germline gives CDR1 WSHSY, CDR2 SAAADI. As processed by the authors: Nucleated cell counts were estimated from reference gene primer amplification. The assay was immunoSEQ multiplex PCR, and TCRdb's table has in-frame clones only and misses some. That table furnishes V, J and clone size, whereas the DNA furnished D and trimming. The sample records 35,000 to 45,000 clones, about nine tenths being singletons. The sequence was collected from a human donor in a cohort sampled during active COVID-19. Material for sequencing was peripheral blood. The rearrangement joins TRBV10-2 to TRBJ2-7, with 10 bases fitting TRBD2. The CDR3 DNA reads as TGCGCCAGCAGTGAGATCCAGCGGACTAGCGGCTCCTACGAGCAGTACTTC. Amino acid sequence: CASSEIQRTSGSYEQYF.